This T cell receptor (beta chain) stems from a study of blood T cell repertoires in COVID-19. Overall study context: Samples of COVID-19 (acute and convalescent) were obtained from the United States, Italy and Spain.

In the original analysis: Researchers report that nucleated cell counts were estimated from reference gene primer amplification. TCRdb keeps only in-frame clones here, not all; method: immunoSEQ multiplex PCR. V, J and clone size reflect that table, while D and trimming were determined from the DNA. The table has 76,000 or so clones, approximately 89% seen once; the top ten hold roughly 6.1%. This clone appeared a single time. Germline V gene lookup returns CDR1 SGHAT and CDR2 FQNNGV. The V end lost 4 bases, the J end lost 5 bases, and 14 bases lay between the germline ends. This CDR3 region has 14 residues.

Input material: peripheral blood. This chain joins TRBV11-2 and TRBJ2-5; TRBD2 might be the D (5 bases). This receptor was taken from a human donor in a cohort sampled during active COVID-19. The CDR3 nucleotides are TGTGCCAGCAGCTGGTCCCAAGGCGGGGAGACCCAGTACTTC. This sequence encodes CASSWSQGGETQYF.